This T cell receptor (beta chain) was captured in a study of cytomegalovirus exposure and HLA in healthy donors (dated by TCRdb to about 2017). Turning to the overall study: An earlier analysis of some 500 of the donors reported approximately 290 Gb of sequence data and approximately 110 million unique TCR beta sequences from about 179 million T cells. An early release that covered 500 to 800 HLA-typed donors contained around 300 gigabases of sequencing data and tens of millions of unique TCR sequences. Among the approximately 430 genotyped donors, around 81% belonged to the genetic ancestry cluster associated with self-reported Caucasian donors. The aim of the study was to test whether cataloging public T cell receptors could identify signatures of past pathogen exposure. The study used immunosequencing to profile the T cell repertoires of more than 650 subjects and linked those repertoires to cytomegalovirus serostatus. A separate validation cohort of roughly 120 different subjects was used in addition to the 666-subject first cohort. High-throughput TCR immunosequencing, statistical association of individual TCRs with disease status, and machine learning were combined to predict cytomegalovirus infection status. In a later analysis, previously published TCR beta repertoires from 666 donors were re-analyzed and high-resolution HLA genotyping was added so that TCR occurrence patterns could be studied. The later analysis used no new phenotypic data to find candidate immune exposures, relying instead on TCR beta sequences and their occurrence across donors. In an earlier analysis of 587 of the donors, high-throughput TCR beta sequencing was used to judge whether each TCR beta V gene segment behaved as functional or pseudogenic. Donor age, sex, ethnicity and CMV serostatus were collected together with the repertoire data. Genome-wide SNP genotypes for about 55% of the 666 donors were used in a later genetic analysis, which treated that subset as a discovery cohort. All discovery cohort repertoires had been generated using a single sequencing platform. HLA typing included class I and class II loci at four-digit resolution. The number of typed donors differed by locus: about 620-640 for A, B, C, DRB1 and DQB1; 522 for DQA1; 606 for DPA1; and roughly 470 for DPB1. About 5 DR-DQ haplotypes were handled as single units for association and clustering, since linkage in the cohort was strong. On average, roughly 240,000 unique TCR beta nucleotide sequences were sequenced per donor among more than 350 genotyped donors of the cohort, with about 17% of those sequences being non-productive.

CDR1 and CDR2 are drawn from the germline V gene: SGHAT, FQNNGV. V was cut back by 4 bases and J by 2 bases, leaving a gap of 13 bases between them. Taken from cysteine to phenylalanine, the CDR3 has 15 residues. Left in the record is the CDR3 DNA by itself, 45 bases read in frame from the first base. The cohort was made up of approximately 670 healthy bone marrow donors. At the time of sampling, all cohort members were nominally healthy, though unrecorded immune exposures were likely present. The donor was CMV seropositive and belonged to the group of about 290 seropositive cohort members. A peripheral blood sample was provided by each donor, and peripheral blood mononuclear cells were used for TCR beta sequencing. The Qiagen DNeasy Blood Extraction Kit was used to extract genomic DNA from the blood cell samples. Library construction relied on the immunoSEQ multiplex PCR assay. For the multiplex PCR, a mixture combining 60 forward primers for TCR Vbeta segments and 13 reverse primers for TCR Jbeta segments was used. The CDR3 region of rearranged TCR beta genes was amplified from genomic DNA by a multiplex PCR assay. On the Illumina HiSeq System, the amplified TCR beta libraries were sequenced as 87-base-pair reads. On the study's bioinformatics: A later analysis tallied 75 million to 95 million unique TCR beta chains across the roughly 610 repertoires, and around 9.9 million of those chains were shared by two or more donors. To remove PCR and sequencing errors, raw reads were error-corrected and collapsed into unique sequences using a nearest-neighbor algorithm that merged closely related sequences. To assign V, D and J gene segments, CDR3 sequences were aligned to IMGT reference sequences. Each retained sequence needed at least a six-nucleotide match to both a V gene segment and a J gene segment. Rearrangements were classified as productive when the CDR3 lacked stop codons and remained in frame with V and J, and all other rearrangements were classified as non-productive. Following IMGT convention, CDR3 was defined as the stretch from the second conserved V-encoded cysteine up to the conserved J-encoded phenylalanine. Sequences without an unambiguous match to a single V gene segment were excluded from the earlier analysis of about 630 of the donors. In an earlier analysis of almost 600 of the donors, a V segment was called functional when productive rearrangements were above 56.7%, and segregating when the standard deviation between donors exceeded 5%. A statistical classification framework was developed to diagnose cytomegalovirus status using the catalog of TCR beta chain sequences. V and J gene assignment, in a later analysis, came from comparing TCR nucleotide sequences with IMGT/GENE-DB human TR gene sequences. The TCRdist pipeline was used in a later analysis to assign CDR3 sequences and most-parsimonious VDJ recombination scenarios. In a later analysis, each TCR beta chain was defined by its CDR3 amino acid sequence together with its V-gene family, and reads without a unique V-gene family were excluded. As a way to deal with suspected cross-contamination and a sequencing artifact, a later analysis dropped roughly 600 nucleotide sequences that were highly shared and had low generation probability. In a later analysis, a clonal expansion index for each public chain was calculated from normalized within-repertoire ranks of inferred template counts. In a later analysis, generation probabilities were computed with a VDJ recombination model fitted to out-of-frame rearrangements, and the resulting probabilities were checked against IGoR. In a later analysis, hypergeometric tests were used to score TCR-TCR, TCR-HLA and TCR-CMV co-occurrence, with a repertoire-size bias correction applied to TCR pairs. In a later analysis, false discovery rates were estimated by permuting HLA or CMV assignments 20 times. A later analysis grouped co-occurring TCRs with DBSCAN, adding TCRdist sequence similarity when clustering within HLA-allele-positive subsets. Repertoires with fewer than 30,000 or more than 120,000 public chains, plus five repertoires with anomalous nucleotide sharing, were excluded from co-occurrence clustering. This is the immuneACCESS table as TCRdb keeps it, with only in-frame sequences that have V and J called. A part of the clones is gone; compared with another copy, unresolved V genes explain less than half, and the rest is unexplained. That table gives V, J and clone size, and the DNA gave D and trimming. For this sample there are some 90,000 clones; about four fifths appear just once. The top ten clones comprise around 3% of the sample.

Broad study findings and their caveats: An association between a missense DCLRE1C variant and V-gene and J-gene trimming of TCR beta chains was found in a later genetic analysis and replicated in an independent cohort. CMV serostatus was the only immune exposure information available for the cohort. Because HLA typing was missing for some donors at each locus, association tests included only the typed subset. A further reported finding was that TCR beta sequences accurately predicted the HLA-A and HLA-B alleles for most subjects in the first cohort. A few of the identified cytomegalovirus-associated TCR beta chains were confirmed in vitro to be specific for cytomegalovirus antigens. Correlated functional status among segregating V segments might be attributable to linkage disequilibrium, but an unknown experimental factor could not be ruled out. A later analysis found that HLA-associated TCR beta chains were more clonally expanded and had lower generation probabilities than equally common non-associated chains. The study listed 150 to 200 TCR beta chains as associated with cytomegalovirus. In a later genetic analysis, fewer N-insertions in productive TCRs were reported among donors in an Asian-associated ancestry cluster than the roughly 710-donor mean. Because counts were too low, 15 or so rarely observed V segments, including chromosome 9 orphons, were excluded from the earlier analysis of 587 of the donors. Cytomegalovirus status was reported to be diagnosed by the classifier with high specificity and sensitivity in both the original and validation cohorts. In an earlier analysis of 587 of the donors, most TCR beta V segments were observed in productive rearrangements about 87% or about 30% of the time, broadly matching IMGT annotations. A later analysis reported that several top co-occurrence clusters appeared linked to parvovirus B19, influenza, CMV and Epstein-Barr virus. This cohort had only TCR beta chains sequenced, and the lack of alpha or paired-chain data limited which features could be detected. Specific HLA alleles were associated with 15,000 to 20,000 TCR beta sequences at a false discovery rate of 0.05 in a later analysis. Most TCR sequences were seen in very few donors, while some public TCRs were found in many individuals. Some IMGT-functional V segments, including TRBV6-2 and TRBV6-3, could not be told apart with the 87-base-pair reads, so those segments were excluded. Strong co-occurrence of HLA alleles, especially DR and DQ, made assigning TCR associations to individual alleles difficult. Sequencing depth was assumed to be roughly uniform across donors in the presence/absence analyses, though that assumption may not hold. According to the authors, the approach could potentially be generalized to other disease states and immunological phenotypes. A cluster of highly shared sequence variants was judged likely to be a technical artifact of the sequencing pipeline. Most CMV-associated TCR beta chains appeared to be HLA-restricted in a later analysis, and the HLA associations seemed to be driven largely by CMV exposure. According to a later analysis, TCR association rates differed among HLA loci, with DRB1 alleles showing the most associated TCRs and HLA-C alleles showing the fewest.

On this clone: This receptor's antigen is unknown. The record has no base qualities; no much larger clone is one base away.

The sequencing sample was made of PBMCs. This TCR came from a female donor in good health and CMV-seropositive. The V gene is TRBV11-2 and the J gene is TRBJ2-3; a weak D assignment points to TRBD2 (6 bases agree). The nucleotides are TGTGCCAGCAGCTCGAGCGGGCTCCCCACAGATACGCAGTATTTT. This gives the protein CASSSSGLPTDTQYF. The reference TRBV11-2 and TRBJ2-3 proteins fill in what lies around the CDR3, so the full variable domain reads EAGVAQSPRYKIIEKRQSVAFWCNPISGHATLYWYQQILGQGPKLLIQFQNNGVVDDSQLPKDRFSAERLKGVDSTLKIQPAKLEDSAVYLCASSSSGLPTDTQYFGPGTRLTVL.